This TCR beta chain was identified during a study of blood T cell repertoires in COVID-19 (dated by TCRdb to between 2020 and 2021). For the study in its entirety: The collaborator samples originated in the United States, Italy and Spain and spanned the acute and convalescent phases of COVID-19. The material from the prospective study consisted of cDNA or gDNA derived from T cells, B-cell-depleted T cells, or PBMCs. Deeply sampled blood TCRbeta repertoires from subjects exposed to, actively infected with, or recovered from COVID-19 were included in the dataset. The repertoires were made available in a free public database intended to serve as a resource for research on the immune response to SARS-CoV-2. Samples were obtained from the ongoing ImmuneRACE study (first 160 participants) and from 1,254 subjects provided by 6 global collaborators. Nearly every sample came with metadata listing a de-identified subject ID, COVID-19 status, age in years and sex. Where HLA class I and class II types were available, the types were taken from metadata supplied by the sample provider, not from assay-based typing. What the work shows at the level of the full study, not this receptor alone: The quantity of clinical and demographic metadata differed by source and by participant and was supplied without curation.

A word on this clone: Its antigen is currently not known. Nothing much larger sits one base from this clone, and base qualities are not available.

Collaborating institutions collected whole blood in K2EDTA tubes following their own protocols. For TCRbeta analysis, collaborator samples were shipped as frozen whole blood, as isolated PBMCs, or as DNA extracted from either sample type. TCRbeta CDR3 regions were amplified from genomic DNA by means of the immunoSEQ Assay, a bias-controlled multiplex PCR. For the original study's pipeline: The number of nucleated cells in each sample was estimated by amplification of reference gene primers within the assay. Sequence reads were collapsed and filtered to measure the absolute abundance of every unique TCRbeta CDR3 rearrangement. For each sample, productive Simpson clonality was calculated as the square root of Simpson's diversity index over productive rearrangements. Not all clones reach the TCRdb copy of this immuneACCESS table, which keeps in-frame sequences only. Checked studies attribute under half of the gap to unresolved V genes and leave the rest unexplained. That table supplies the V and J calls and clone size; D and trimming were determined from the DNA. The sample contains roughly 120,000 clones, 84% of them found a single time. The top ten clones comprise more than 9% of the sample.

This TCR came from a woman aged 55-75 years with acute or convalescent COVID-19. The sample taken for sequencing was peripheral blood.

CDR3 sequence: CASSQVGTDDNEQFF. The nucleotides read TGTGCCAGCAGCCAAGTTGGGACAGACGACAATGAGCAGTTCTTC. The sequence links TRBV3-1 (or the pseudogene TRBV3-2) to TRBJ2-1; 7 central nucleotides agree with TRBD1. Looking up the germline V gene (reference sequence) yields CDR1 LGHDT and CDR2 YNNKEL. Germline trimming amounts to 1 base on V and 5 bases on J, with 5 as the count of junction bases outside the gene matches. The CDR3, cysteine through phenylalanine, is 15 amino acids long. CDR3 DNA only is kept here, 45 bases in frame from base 1.